This entry lists 28 T cell receptor beta chains sequenced from one sample in a study of T-cell memory formation after mild COVID-19. TCRdb itself ran the 5' RACE reads through MiXCR, one entry per CDR3 protein. This sample carries 200,000 to 300,000 distinct CDR3 sequences, 7.5% to 10% of them seen once, and the ten largest clones take 20% to 25%. Sequenced material: PBMCs or a T cell subset sorted from them (not recorded which). These TCRs come from a man between 18 and 35 years old who had mild COVID-19 (a few samples of this study predate the infection). Cell type and time point are not known.

The rearrangement joins TRBV24-1 to TRBJ1-2, with D uncertain. Trimming stripped 1 base from V and 5 bases from J, with 10 bases between. Per the germline V gene, CDR1 is KGHDR and CDR2 is SFDVKD. CDR3 length: 14 residues. This chain's CDR3 is CATSDFEISYGYTF. DNA for the CDR3: TGTGCCACCAGTGATTTTGAGATCTCATATGGCTACACCTTC.

This clonotype was seen many times. The chain employs TRBV20-1 and TRBJ1-5; the D gene is possibly TRBD1 (5 bases). Germline CDR1 DFQATT, CDR2 SNEGSKA (reference sequence). The germline V and J ends were trimmed by 8 bases and 0 bases, with 11 bases remaining between them. This CDR3 region has 13 residues. CDR3 coding DNA: TGCAGTTCGGGGGACCCTAGCAATCAGCCCCAGCATTTT. Protein: CSSGDPSNQPQHF.

The genes are TRBV9 and TRBJ2-3, with no clear D. Deletions cut 3 bases from V and 5 bases from J, with 16 bases between. The germline V gene has CDR1 SGDLS and CDR2 YYNGEE. CDR3 length: 15 amino acids. CDR3: CASSDPVGVQDTQYF. The DNA of the CDR3 is TGTGCCAGCAGCGACCCGGTTGGAGTTCAAGATACGCAGTATTTT.

There are a few counts of this clonotype. This chain connects TRBV5-1 to TRBJ1-2; D not certain. V gave up 4 bases and J gave up 1 base, with 8 bases separating them. Germline V gene sequence: CDR1 SGHRS, CDR2 YFSETQ. This CDR3 is built from 13 residues. The CDR3 coding sequence is TGCGCCAGCAGCCAGAGGGTTAACTATGGCTACACCTTC. This translates into CASSQRVNYGYTF.

V gene TRBV10-3 combines with J gene TRBJ1-2; D is unclear. V gave up 6 bases and J gave up 4 bases, with 15 bases separating them. Per germline, CDR1 ENHRY and CDR2 SYGVKD. The CDR3 covers 14 residues. This chain's CDR3 is CAIRTEDLRYGYTF. Here the CDR3 DNA reads TGTGCCATCAGGACGGAGGACCTTCGCTATGGCTACACCTTC.

The chain combines TRBV9 with TRBJ2-5; tentatively, D is TRBD1 or TRBD2 (5 bases each). Deletions cut 3 bases from V and 1 base from J, with 7 bases between. The CDR3 is 13 amino acids. Germline V gene data show CDR1 as SGDLS and CDR2 as YYNGEE. CDR3 protein: CASSAGPQETQYF. In DNA, the CDR3 is TGTGCCAGCAGCGCGGGACCCCAAGAGACCCAGTACTTC.

V usage is TRBV12-3 or TRBV12-4 and J usage is TRBJ2-7; D gene ambiguous. V was clipped by 3 bases and J by 4 bases, with 10 bases between them. The CDR3 extends over 13 amino acids. CDR3 sequence: CASSFWGTYEQYF. Written as DNA, the CDR3 is TGTGCCAGCAGTTTTTGGGGTACATACGAGCAGTACTTC.

The genes are TRBV29-1 and TRBJ2-1; a weak D match, TRBD2 (5 bases). This CDR3 region has 15 residues. From germline, CDR1 is SQVTM and CDR2 ANQGSEA. Trimming removed 7 bases at V and 10 bases at J, with 26 bases between. The CDR3: CSGGSRLMDSSEQFF. The CDR3 DNA is TGCAGCGGCGGGTCGAGGCTGATGGATAGTTCGGAGCAGTTCTTC.

The V call is TRBV5-1, the J call TRBJ2-1, with D hard to call. V lost 2 bases and J lost 4, with 13 bases in between. The CDR3 is 15 residues long. Germline V lookup: CDR1 SGHRS, CDR2 YFSETQ. CDR3 region: CASSLTQNDYNEQFF. CDR3 DNA sequence: TGCGCCAGCAGCTTAACGCAAAACGATTACAATGAGCAGTTCTTC.

The chain is built from TRBV5-1 and TRBJ2-7; D may match TRBD1 or TRBD2 (6 bases each). The CDR3 extends over 14 amino acids. CDR1 is SGHRS and CDR2 is YFSETQ in the germline V gene. Trimming stripped 4 bases from V and 5 bases from J, with 16 bases between. CDR3 sequence (DNA): TGCGCCAGCAGCAGGGGACCCGGGGGCAACGAGCAGTACTTC. Its translation: CASSRGPGGNEQYF.

This clonotype was seen only a few times. The chain couples TRBV20-1 to TRBJ2-1, with unresolved D. The CDR3 totals 15 residues. Trimming took off 1 base at V and 2 bases at J, with 12 bases between the two ends. Germline CDR1 DFQATT, CDR2 SNEGSKA (reference sequence). The DNA for the CDR3 is TGCAGTGCTAGAGGACGCAGAGGAGCCTACAATGAGCAGTTCTTC. It is translated as CSARGRRGAYNEQFF.

This clonotype was detected many times. J is TRBJ1-5 and V is TRBV5-1; D remains ambiguous. V was shortened by 3 bases and J by 9 bases, with 25 bases between the two germline ends. Germline V gene data show CDR1 as SGHRS and CDR2 as YFSETQ. This CDR3 contains 17 residues. The CDR3 DNA reads as TGCGCCAGCAGCTACGTTCTGTCCGTCCCTCCTAGACGGCCCCAGCATTTT. This gives the protein CASSYVLSVPPRRPQHF.

This clonotype was counted between two and nine times. This chain connects TRBV29-1 to TRBJ2-3; the D is unclear. The CDR3 contains 13 residues. V shed 7 bases and J shed 0 bases, with 11 bases lying between them. Germline V gives CDR1 SQVTM, CDR2 ANQGSEA. As DNA, the CDR3 is TGCAGCGCGATTCTACTTAGCACAGATACGCAGTATTTT. Amino acid sequence: CSAILLSTDTQYF.

This clonotype was seen repeatedly, ten times or more. The chain recombines TRBV11-2 with TRBJ2-7; a possible D gene is TRBD1 (6 bases). Germline CDR1 SGHAT, CDR2 FQNNGV. Trimming took 2 bases from V and 4 from J, leaving 12 bases between them. CDR3 length: 14 residues. For the CDR3, the DNA is TGTGCCAGCAGCTTAACACAGGGTCATTACGAGCAGTACTTC. Translation: CASSLTQGHYEQYF.

V gene TRBV7-6 combines with J gene TRBJ1-2; D unclear. Looked up from germline, CDR1 is SGHVS and CDR2 is FNYEAQ. V dropped 6 bases and J dropped 10 bases, with 21 bases sitting between them. The CDR3 is 14 residues long. The CDR3 spells CASRGYSGPHDYTF. The CDR3 DNA sequence: TGTGCCAGCAGGGGGTACTCCGGACCTCATGACTACACCTTC.

This clonotype was detected ten times or more. This sequence joins TRBV28 and TRBJ1-5; 8 bases agree with TRBD1. This CDR3 spans 15 amino acids. V shed 6 bases, J shed 6 bases, and the junction held 10 bases outside the gene matches. Germline V lookup: CDR1 MDHEN, CDR2 SYDVKM. The CDR3 coding sequence is TGTGCCAGCAGCCTGGGGGGACAGGATCCTCAGCCCCAGCATTTT. Translation gives CASSLGGQDPQPQHF.

The genes are TRBV7-2 and TRBJ1-1; D possibly corresponds to TRBD1 (5 bases). V was trimmed by 3 bases and J by 4 bases, leaving 9 bases between them. Germline V gene sequence: CDR1 SGHTA, CDR2 FQGNSA. CDR3 length equals 13 residues. The CDR3 DNA follows: TGTGCCAGCAGCTTTGCAGGGCCCACTGAAGCTTTCTTT. This gives the protein CASSFAGPTEAFF.

In this sample, this clonotype turned up a few times. DNA of the CDR3: TGTGCCAGCAGCTCCGGACTAGGCACAGATACGCAGTATTTT. It is translated as CASSSGLGTDTQYF. The rearrangement joins TRBV5-6 to TRBJ2-3, with 7 bases fitting TRBD2. This CDR3 is built from 14 residues. V was pared by 3 bases and J by 1 base, with 2 bases of the junction left unmatched. Germline-derived CDR1 and CDR2 are SGHDT and YYEEEE. Based on the CDR3 plus reference TRBV5-6 and TRBJ2-3, the full variable domain is DAGVTQSPTHLIKTRGQQVTLRCSPKSGHDTVSWYQQALGQGPQFIFQYYEEEERQRGNFPDRFSGHQFPNYSSELNVNALLLGDSALYLCASSSGLGTDTQYFGPGTRLTVL.

The chain has TRBV7-2 and TRBJ1-4; 8 bases line up with TRBD1. Germline V gene sequence: CDR1 SGHTA, CDR2 FQGNSA. This CDR3 contains 15 residues. Trimming at V came to 5 bases and at J to 4 bases, leaving 6 bases not matched to a gene. CDR3 sequence reads: CASSPYRGFNEKLFF. The CDR3 region has the DNA TGTGCCAGCAGCCCTTACAGGGGGTTTAATGAAAAACTGTTTTTT.

The rearrangement uses TRBV7-3 and TRBJ1-1; D remains unclear. The length of the CDR3 is 14 residues. Trimming took 5 bases from V and 6 from J, leaving 16 bases between them. The germline gives CDR1 SGHTA, CDR2 FQGTGA. CDR3 bases: TGTGCCAGCAGCCCAAACGGATGGGTTGCTGAAGCTTTCTTT. Its translation is CASSPNGWVAEAFF.

This clonotype was observed a handful of times. The gene calls are TRBV5-1 and TRBJ2-7, with D hard to call. The CDR3 contains 13 residues. The V end lost 4 bases, the J end lost 3 bases, and 11 bases lay between the germline ends. Germline V gives CDR1 SGHRS, CDR2 YFSETQ. DNA for the CDR3: TGCGCCAGCAGCCCTGGAAGTGACTACGAGCAGTACTTC. As protein: CASSPGSDYEQYF.

J is TRBJ2-7 and V is TRBV20-1, with D perhaps TRBD1 or TRBD2 (6 bases each). Germline CDR1 and CDR2: DFQATT and SNEGSKA (reference sequence). The CDR3 has 14 residues. V was pared by 1 base and J by 4 bases, with 14 bases between. CDR3 loop: CSARGPGAPYEQYF. The CDR3 DNA is TGCAGTGCTAGAGGTCCGGGGGCACCTTACGAGCAGTACTTC.

The chain is built from TRBV7-2 and TRBJ1-5, with 7 nucleotides matching TRBD1. V was clipped by 5 bases and J by 7 bases; unmatched bases: 5. From germline, CDR1 is SGHTA and CDR2 FQGNSA. The CDR3 totals 13 residues. CDR3 bases: TGTGCCAGCAGCACTGCAGGGGGACAGCCCCAGCATTTT. This encodes CASSTAGGQPQHF.

Only a few counts were recorded for this clonotype. The chain links TRBV4-3 to TRBJ2-3; 8 bases line up with TRBD2. Germline loops: CDR1 LGHNA, CDR2 YSLEER. CDR3 size: 17 residues. J was trimmed by 2 bases and V by 1 base; bases with no gene match: 8. The CDR3 protein is CASSQGGGTRYTDTQYF. CDR3 bases: TGCGCCAGCAGCCAAGGGGGGGGGACTAGGTACACAGATACGCAGTATTTT.

The rearrangement joins TRBV5-1 to TRBJ1-3; the D is unclear. The CDR3 has 17 residues. Germline assignment: CDR1 SGHRS and CDR2 YFSETQ. Trimming took off 5 bases at V and 0 bases at J, with 18 bases between the two ends. The CDR3 DNA reads as TGCGCCAGCAGTAACGACCCGTCGAGTACCTCTGGAAACACCATATATTTT. This sequence encodes CASSNDPSSTSGNTIYF.

This clonotype has a count of ten or more. The chain's CDR3 is CASSLSHGSYSTDTQYF. CDR3 coding DNA: TGTGCCAGCAGCTTATCCCACGGAAGCTATAGCACAGATACGCAGTATTTT. The V and J genes are TRBV7-9 and TRBJ2-3; D uncertain. The CDR3 has 17 amino acids. Germline V gene lookup returns CDR1 SEHNR and CDR2 FQNEAQ (reference sequence). Trimming took off 2 bases at V and 0 bases at J, with 15 bases between the two ends.

The chain joins TRBV20-1 to TRBJ2-1; TRBD2 matches 15 bases. This CDR3 is built from 19 residues. Germline loops: CDR1 DFQATT, CDR2 SNEGSKA (reference sequence). The junction had 13 bases not matched to a gene; V was cut back by 0 bases and J by 7 bases. CDR3 bases: TGCAGTGCTAGAGATCGGACTAGCGGGGGGGCCGGTATTTCAAATGAGCAGTTCTTC. Translated: CSARDRTSGGAGISNEQFF.

This clonotype was counted at least ten times. The chain links TRBV6-6 to TRBJ2-7, with 9 bases lining up with TRBD1. J gave up 4 bases and V 8 bases, and 9 bases lay outside the gene matches. There are 14 residues in the CDR3. Germline CDR1 and CDR2: MNHNY and SVGAGI (reference sequence). The DNA for the CDR3 is TGTGCCAGCTTTCGCCCGGGACAGGGTTACGAGCAGTACTTC. Translated: CASFRPGQGYEQYF.